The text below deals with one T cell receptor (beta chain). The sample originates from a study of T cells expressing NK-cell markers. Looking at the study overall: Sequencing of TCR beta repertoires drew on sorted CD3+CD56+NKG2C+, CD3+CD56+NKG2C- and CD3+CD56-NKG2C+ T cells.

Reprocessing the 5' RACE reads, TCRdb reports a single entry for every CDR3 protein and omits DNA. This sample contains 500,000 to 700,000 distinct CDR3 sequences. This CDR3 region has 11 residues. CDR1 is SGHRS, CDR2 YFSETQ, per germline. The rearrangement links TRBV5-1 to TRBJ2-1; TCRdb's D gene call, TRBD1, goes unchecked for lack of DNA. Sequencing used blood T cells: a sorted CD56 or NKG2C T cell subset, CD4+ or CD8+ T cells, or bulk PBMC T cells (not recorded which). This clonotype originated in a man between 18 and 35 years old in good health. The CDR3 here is CASSEAGQQFF.